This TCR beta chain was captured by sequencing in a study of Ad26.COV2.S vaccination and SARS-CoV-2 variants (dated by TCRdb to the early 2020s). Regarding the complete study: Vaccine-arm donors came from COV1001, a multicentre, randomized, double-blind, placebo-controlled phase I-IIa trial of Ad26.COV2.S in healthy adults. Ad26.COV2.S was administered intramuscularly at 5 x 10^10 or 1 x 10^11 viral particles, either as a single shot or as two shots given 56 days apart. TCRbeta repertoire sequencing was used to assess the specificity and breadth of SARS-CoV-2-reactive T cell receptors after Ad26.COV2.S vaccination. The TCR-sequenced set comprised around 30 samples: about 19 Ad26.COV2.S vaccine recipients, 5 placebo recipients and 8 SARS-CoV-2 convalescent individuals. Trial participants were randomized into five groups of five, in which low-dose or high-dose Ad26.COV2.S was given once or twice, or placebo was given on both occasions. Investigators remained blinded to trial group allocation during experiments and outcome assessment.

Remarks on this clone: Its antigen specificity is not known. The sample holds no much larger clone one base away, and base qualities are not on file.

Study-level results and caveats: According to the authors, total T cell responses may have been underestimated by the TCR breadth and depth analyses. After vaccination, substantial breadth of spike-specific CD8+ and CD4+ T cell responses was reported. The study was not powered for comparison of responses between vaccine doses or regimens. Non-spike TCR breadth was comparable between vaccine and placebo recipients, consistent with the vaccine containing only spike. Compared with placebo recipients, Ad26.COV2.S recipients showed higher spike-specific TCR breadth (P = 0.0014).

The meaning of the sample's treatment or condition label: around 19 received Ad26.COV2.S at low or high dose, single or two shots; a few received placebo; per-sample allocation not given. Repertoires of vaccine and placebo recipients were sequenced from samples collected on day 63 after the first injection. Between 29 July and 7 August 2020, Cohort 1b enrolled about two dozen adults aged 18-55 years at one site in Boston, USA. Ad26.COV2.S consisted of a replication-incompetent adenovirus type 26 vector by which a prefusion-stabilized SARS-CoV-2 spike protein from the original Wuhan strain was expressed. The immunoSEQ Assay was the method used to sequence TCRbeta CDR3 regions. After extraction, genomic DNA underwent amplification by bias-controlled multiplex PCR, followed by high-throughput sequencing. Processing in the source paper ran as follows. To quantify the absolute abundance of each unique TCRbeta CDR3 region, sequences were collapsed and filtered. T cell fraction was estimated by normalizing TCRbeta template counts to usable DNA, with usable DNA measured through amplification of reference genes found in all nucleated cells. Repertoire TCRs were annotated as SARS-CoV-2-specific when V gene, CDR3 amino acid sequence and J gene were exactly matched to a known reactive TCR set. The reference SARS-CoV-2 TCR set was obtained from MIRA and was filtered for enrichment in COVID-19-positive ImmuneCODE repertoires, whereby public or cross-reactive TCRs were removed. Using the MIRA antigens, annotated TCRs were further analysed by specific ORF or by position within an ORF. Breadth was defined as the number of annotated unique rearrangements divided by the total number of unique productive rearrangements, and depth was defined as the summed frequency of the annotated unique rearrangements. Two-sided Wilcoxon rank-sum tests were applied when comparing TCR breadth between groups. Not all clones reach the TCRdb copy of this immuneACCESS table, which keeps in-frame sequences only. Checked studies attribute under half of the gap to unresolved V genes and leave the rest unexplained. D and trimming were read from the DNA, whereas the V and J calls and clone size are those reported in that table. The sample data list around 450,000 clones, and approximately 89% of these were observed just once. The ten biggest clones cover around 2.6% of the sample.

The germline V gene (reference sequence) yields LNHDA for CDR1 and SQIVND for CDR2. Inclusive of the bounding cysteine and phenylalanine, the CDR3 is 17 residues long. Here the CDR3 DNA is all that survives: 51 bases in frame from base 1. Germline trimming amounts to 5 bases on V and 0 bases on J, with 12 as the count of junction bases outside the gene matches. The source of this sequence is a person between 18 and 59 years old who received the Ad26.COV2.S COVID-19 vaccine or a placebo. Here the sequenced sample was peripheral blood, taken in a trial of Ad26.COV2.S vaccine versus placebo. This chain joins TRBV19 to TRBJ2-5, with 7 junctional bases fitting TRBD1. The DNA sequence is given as TGTGCCAGTAGTCAGGGACAGCGAATCTTCTACCAAGAGACCCAGTACTTC. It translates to CASSQGQRIFYQETQYF.